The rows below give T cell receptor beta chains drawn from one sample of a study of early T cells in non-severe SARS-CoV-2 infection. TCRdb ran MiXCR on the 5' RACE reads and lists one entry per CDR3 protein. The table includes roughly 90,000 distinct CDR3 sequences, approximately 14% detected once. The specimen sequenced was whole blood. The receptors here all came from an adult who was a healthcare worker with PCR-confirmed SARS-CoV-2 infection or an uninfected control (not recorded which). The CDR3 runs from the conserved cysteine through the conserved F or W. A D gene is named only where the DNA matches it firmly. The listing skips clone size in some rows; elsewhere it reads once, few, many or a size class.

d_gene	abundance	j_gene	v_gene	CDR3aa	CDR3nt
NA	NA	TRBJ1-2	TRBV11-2	CASSPGAGSLYGYTF	TGTGCCAGCAGCCCGGGGGCGGGGTCCCTCTATGGCTACACCTTC
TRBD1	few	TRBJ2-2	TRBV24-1	CATSAPLLDRGTKAGELFF	TGTGCCACCAGTGCCCCCCTCTTGGACAGGGGTACGAAGGCCGGGGAGCTGTTTTTT
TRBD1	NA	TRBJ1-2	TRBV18	CASSPSTQSRGDGYTF	TGTGCCAGCTCACCAAGTACCCAGTCCAGGGGGGATGGCTACACCTTC
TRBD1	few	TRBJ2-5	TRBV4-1	CASSQLTGKETQYF	TGCGCCAGCAGCCAATTGACAGGGAAAGAGACCCAGTACTTC
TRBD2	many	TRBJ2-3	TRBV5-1	CASSPLAGISTDTQYF	TGCGCCAGCAGTCCTTTAGCGGGGATCAGCACAGATACGCAGTATTTT
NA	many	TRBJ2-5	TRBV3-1	CASSPNRETQYF	TGTGCCAGCAGCCCTAATCGAGAGACCCAGTACTTC
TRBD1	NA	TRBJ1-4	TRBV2	CASRTGGEKLFF	TGTGCCAGCAGGACAGGGGGGGAAAAACTGTTTTTT
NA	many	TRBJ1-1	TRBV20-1	CSANRDTNTEAFF	TGCAGTGCTAACAGGGACACCAACACTGAAGCTTTCTTT
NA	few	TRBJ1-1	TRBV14	CASSPGLIRNARHTEAFF	TGTGCCAGCAGCCCGGGGCTGATAAGAAATGCCCGACACACTGAAGCTTTCTTT
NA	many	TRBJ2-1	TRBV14	CASSLRRASYNEQFF	TGTGCCAGCAGCTTACGCAGGGCCTCCTACAATGAGCAGTTCTTC
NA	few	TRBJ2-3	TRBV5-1	CASSLTGVGTDTQYF	TGCGCCAGCAGCTTAACGGGGGTAGGGACAGATACGCAGTATTTT
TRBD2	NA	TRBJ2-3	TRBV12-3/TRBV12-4	CASSLRLAGEDSDTQYF	TGTGCCAGCAGTCTTCGACTAGCGGGGGAGGATTCAGATACGCAGTATTTT
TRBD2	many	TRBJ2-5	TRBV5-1	CASSWPLAGEIQETQYF	TGCGCCAGCAGCTGGCCTCTAGCGGGGGAAATACAAGAGACCCAGTACTTC
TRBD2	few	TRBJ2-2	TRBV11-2	CASSSSRAGLAGTGELFF	TGTGCCAGCAGCTCGTCGCGGGCGGGTCTAGCGGGCACCGGGGAGCTGTTTTTT
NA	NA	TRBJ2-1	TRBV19	CASRDVGAYNEQFF	TGTGCCAGTAGGGACGTGGGGGCTTACAATGAGCAGTTCTTC
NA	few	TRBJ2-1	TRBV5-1	CASSLGNEQFF	TGCGCCAGCAGCTTAGGCAATGAGCAGTTCTTC
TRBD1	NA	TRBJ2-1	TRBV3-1	CTSSHGTGFNYEQFF	TGTACCAGCAGCCACGGGACAGGGTTTAACTATGAGCAGTTCTTC
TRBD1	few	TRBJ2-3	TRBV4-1	CASSQDRDRILDTQYF	TGCGCCAGCAGCCAAGATAGGGACAGGATATTAGATACGCAGTATTTT
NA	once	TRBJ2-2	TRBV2	CASRGTGELFF	TGTGCCAGCAGGGGGACCGGGGAGCTGTTTTTT
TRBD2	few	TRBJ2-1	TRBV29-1	CSVVWGGRGEQFF	TGCAGCGTTGTTTGGGGAGGGCGGGGTGAGCAGTTCTTC
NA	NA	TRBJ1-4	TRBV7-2	CASSLRGFGTNGKLFF	TGTGCCAGCAGCTTAAGGGGTTTCGGGACTAATGGAAAACTGTTTTTT
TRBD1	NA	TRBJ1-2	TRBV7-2	CASSSPPHRGYGYTF	TGTGCCAGCAGCTCCCCACCTCACAGGGGCTATGGCTACACCTTC
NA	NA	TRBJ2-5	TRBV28	CASSFSGDQETQYF	TGTGCCAGCAGTTTTTCCGGCGACCAAGAGACCCAGTACTTC
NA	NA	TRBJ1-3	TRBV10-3	CAISRPFGRNSGNTIYF	TGTGCCATCAGTAGACCATTCGGACGGAACTCTGGAAACACCATATATTTT
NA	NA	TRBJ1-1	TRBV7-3	CASSLSQKTEAFF	TGTGCCAGCAGCTTATCCCAGAAAACTGAAGCTTTCTTT
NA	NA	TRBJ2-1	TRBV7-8	CASSLGPGPYNEQFF	TGTGCCAGCAGCTTGGGTCCAGGTCCCTACAATGAGCAGTTCTTC
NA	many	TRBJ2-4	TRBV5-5	CASSLVGGENIQYF	TGTGCCAGCAGCTTGGTTGGAGGGGAGAACATTCAGTACTTC
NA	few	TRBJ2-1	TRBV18	CASSPDRGREGEQFF	TGTGCCAGCTCACCGGACAGGGGCCGGGAGGGTGAGCAGTTCTTC
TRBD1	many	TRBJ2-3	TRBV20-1	CSAKRQGKLTTDTQYF	TGCAGTGCTAAGAGACAGGGTAAATTGACGACAGATACGCAGTATTTT
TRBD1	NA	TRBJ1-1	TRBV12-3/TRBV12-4	CASSSGQALTEAFF	TGTGCCAGCAGTTCCGGACAGGCTTTGACTGAAGCTTTCTTT
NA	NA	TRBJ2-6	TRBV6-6	CASSYSLRTESSGANVLTF	TGTGCCAGCAGTTATTCTCTCCGGACAGAGAGCTCTGGGGCCAACGTCCTGACTTTC
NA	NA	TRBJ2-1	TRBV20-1	CSSRQGSYYNEQFF	TGCAGCTCCCGGCAGGGTAGTTACTACAATGAGCAGTTCTTC
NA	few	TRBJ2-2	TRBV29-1	CSVEESLGGILNTGELFF	TGCAGCGTTGAAGAATCTTTAGGGGGGATCCTGAACACCGGGGAGCTGTTTTTT
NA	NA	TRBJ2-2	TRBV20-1	CSAHKNTGELFF	TGCAGTGCTCACAAGAACACCGGGGAGCTGTTTTTT
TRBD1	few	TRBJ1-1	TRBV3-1	CASSQPGTGRPEAFF	TGTGCCAGCAGCCAACCCGGGACAGGGAGGCCTGAAGCTTTCTTT
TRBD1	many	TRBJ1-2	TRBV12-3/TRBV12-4	CASSLVLGQGIYGYTF	TGTGCCAGCAGTTTGGTCCTCGGACAGGGTATCTATGGCTACACCTTC
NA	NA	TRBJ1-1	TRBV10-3	CAISEIGITEVFF	TGTGCCATCAGTGAGATAGGGATCACTGAAGTTTTCTTT
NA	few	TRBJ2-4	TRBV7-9	CASSLRDDGLQNIQYF	TGTGCCAGCAGCTTAAGGGACGACGGGTTACAAAACATTCAGTACTTC
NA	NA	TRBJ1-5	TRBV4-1	CASSQGALPDQPQHF	TGCGCCAGCAGCCAAGGGGCCCTCCCCGATCAGCCCCAGCATTTT
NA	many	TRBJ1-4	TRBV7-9	CASSPITEKLFF	TGTGCCAGCAGCCCCATTACAGAAAAACTGTTTTTT
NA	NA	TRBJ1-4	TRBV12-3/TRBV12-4	CASSSLEGGEKLFF	TGTGCCAGCAGTTCCCTCGAGGGAGGCGAAAAACTGTTTTTT
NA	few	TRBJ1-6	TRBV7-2	CASSLSRESSPLHF	TGTGCCAGCAGCTTATCCAGGGAGAGCTCACCCCTCCACTTT
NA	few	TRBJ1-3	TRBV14	CASSHRGTFGNTIYF	TGTGCCAGCAGCCACCGCGGGACATTTGGAAACACCATATATTTT
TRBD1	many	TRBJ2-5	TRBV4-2	CASSQGDSQETQYF	TGTGCCAGCAGCCAAGGGGACAGCCAAGAGACCCAGTACTTC
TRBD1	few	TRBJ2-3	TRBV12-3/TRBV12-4	CASSFSGGPNTQYF	TGTGCCAGCAGTTTTTCAGGGGGCCCTAATACGCAGTATTTT
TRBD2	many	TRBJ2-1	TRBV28	CASSPVGTSGYNEQFF	TGTGCCAGCAGTCCCGTTGGGACTAGCGGATACAATGAGCAGTTCTTC
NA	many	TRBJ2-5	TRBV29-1	CSAGRGEETQYF	TGCAGCGCCGGACGAGGGGAAGAGACCCAGTACTTC
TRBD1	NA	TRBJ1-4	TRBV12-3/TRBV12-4	CASSLRGGYEKLFF	TGTGCCAGCAGTTTAAGAGGGGGCTATGAAAAACTGTTTTTT
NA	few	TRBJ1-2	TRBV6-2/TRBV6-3	CASRTTGTVIGYTF	TGTGCCAGCAGAACAACCGGGACCGTTATTGGCTACACCTTC
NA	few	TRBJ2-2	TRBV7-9	CASSSDRGAEATGELFF	TGTGCCAGCAGCTCGGACCGGGGGGCGGAGGCCACCGGGGAGCTGTTTTTT
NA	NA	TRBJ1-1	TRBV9	CASSADSTEAFF	TGTGCCAGCAGCGCGGACAGCACTGAAGCTTTCTTT
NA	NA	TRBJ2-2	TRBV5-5	CASSLGTVANTGELFF	TGTGCCAGCAGCTTGGGGACCGTTGCGAACACCGGGGAGCTGTTTTTT
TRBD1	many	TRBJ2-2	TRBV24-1	CATSDRTGWKAGELFF	TGTGCCACCAGTGACCGGACAGGGTGGAAGGCCGGGGAGCTGTTTTTT
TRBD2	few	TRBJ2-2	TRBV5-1	CASSLNPSGATGELFF	TGCGCCAGCAGCTTGAACCCTAGCGGGGCCACCGGGGAGCTGTTTTTT
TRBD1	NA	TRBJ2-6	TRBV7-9	CASSFPRTGAGANVLTF	TGTGCCAGCAGCTTCCCCAGGACAGGGGCTGGGGCCAACGTCCTGACTTTC